One and the same sample provided the 14 T cell receptor beta chains below, sequenced in a study of CD8 T cells in Susac syndrome. RNA, at about 0.5 to 1 ug, was reverse transcribed with random hexamers. MiXCR was run by TCRdb on the immunoSEQ multiplex PCR reads, yielding one entry per CDR3 protein. The sample has 300,000 to 350,000 distinct CDR3 sequences; about 90% are singletons. Sequencing was done on a sample of CD4+ T cells from PBMCs. The receptor source for this set is a human donor with multiple sclerosis.

The chain employs TRBV29-1 and TRBJ2-3, with 7 bases aligning to TRBD2. The V gene's germline CDR1 is SQVTM and CDR2 ANQGSEA. Trimming at V came to 3 bases and at J to 0 bases, leaving 9 bases not matched to a gene. The CDR3 runs to 16 residues. The CDR3 bases are TGCAGCGTTGACTCACTGGGGGGGACTAGCACAGATACGCAGTATTTT. This gives the protein CSVDSLGGTSTDTQYF.

The DNA for the CDR3 is TGTGCCAGCAGTCCAACGGGCATCCGCTATGGCTACACCTTC. Translation: CASSPTGIRYGYTF. The V gene is TRBV27, the J gene TRBJ1-2; no clear D. The length of the CDR3 is 14 residues. Per the germline V gene, CDR1 is MNHEY and CDR2 is SMNVEV (reference sequence). With 5 bases removed from V and 4 bases from J, the gap between germline ends came to 14 bases.

This clonotype was detected once. The chain carries TRBV29-1 and TRBJ1-2; no definite D call. Trimming removed 3 bases at V and 8 bases at J, with 4 bases between. The CDR3 has 9 residues. Looked up from germline, CDR1 is SQVTM and CDR2 is ANQGSEA. The CDR3 bases are TGCAGCGTTGAGCGGGGCTACACCTTC. This gives the protein CSVERGYTF.

J is TRBJ2-6 and V is TRBV15, with TRBD1 matching 11 bases. In germline, CDR1 is LNHNV, CDR2 YYDKDF (reference sequence). After removal of 5 bases from V and 1 base from J, the junction contained 7 bases not matched to a gene. The CDR3 extends over 18 amino acids. The CDR3 sequence is CATSLWTGGISGANVLTF. The CDR3 nucleotides read TGTGCCACCAGCTTGTGGACAGGGGGCATTTCTGGGGCCAACGTCCTGACTTTC.

This rearrangement joins TRBV12-3 or TRBV12-4 to TRBJ2-4; TRBD2 matches 7 bases. Unmatched junction bases numbered 2, after V lost 3 bases and J lost 9 bases. The CDR3 consists of 12 residues. The CDR3 loop is CASSLASGIQYF. DNA of the CDR3: TGTGCCAGCAGTTTGGCTAGCGGCATTCAGTACTTC.

The rearrangement links TRBV6-5 to TRBJ2-7; D gene unclear. CDR1 and CDR2 (germline): MNHEY, SVGAGI. The CDR3 has 16 residues. The V and J ends lost 4 bases and 4 bases respectively, with 20 bases between them. The CDR3 DNA follows: TGTGCCAGCAGTTGGGATAGACAAGGGTCGATTTACGAGCAGTACTTC. Its translation is CASSWDRQGSIYEQYF.

This clonotype was counted once. The V call is TRBV2, the J call TRBJ1-2; 8 positions agree with TRBD1. Trimming removed 1 base from V and 7 bases from J; junction bases left unmatched: 5. Germline V gene data show CDR1 as SNHLY and CDR2 as FYNNEI. The CDR3 sequence is 14 residues long. The CDR3 spells CASSEVGQGGGYTF. CDR3 in DNA: TGTGCCAGCAGTGAAGTTGGACAGGGAGGTGGCTACACCTTC.

As for this clonotype: Germline is not matched at one junction end, which may reflect a read error. V gene TRBV7-2 combines with J gene TRBJ1-1; 9 bases match TRBD1. In germline, CDR1 is SGHTA, CDR2 FQGNSA. This CDR3 has 14 amino acids. The CDR3 sequence is CASSRDRESSEALF. The CDR3 DNA follows: TGTGCCAGCAGCAGGGACAGGGAGTCCTCCGAAGCTTTATTT.

The CDR3 DNA is TGTGCCAGCAGGAGGGAGGATTCTGACTATGGCTACACCTTC. Its translation: CASRREDSDYGYTF. The V call is TRBV6-1, the J call TRBJ1-2; D gene ambiguous. Germline-derived CDR1 and CDR2 are MNHNS and SASEGT. V was pared by 6 bases and J by 3 bases, with 14 bases between. This CDR3 has 14 amino acids.

The table lists this clonotype with a count of one. The CDR3 DNA follows: TGTGCCAGCAGTGACTCCCTAGCGGGGGCCCTGTACTTC. Amino acids: CASSDSLAGALYF. The chain has TRBV6-4 and TRBJ2-5; 10 bases agree with TRBD2. The trim removed 0 bases at V and 13 bases at J, leaving 5 bases unmatched. The CDR3 extends over 13 amino acids. Germline CDR1 is MRHNA and CDR2 is SNTAGT.

V usage is TRBV9 and J usage is TRBJ1-2; a possible D gene is TRBD1 (6 bases). V was cut by 4 bases and J by 12 bases, with 19 bases left in between. The germline V gene has CDR1 SGDLS and CDR2 YYNGEE. This CDR3 comprises 13 residues. The CDR3 protein is CASSPRERGGNTF. DNA of the CDR3: TGTGCCAGCAGCCCCAGGGAGAGAGGGGGGAACACCTTC.

The chain couples TRBV29-1 to TRBJ1-2; D uncertain. Germline loops: CDR1 SQVTM, CDR2 ANQGSEA. Between the trimmed V and J ends, which lost 3 bases and 2 bases, there was a span of 10 bases. The CDR3 runs to 13 residues. The CDR3 coding sequence is TGCAGCGTTGATAAAGGCAGAAACTATGGCTACACCTTC. Translating gives CSVDKGRNYGYTF.

The chain joins TRBV23-1 to TRBJ1-2, with D possibly matching TRBD1 (5 bases). TRBV23-1 is an ORF, with its function uncertain. The CDR3 consists of 14 residues. Trimming removed 2 bases from V and 4 bases from J, with 11 bases in between. CDR3 in amino acids: CASSQEGESYGYTF. In DNA, the CDR3 is TGCGCCAGCAGTCAAGAAGGGGAGAGCTATGGCTACACCTTC.

The rearrangement uses TRBV29-1 and TRBJ2-7, with 13 bases aligning to TRBD2. Per the germline V gene, CDR1 is SQVTM and CDR2 is ANQGSEA. This CDR3 has 13 residues. V was clipped by 7 bases and J by 11 bases; unmatched bases: 11. CDR3 region: CSGRTSGGLSEYF. The CDR3 DNA sequence: TGCAGCGGCAGGACTAGCGGGGGCTTGTCCGAGTACTTC.